The rows below give T cell receptor beta chains drawn from one sample of a study of blood T cell repertoires in COVID-19. Measured with immunoSEQ multiplex PCR; TCRdb has only the in-frame clones, and not every one. The table lists over 120,000 clones, around nine tenths of them singletons. Sequenced material: peripheral blood. The receptor set was obtained from a woman in her forties or fifties with acute or convalescent COVID-19. Each CDR3 is given with its conserved first and last residue. Fields, in order: CDR3 length, V gene, J gene, D gene, CDR3 protein, CDR3 DNA. A D gene is named only where the DNA matches it firmly.

length: 14
V: TRBV28
J: TRBJ1-1
D: TRBD1
CDR3: CASSSGQGATEAFF
DNA: TGTGCCAGCAGTTCTGGACAGGGGGCCACTGAAGCTTTCTTT

length: 12
V: TRBV2
J: TRBJ1-3
D: -
CDR3: CASGQTGNTIYF
DNA: TGTGCCAGTGGACAGACGGGAAACACCATATATTTT

length: 13
V: TRBV9
J: TRBJ2-3
D: -
CDR3: CASSAPRTDTQYF
DNA: TGTGCCAGCAGCGCCCCTCGGACAGATACGCAGTATTTT

length: 16
V: TRBV7-2
J: TRBJ2-1
D: TRBD2
CDR3: CASSPKALAVDNEQFF
DNA: TGTGCCAGCAGCCCCAAGGCGCTAGCGGTTGACAATGAGCAGTTCTTC

length: 18
V: TRBV14
J: TRBJ2-1
D: TRBD2
CDR3: CASSQRSSGRALYNEQFF
DNA: TGTGCCAGCAGCCAAAGGTCCAGCGGGAGGGCCTTGTACAATGAGCAGTTCTTC

length: 16
V: TRBV4-1
J: TRBJ2-7
D: -
CDR3: CASSPESSRGAYEQYF
DNA: TGCGCCAGCAGCCCAGAGAGCAGCCGGGGGGCTTACGAGCAGTACTTC

length: 14
V: TRBV27
J: TRBJ1-6
D: -
CDR3: CASSFSQYNSPLHF
DNA: TGTGCCAGCAGTTTTTCACAGTATAATTCACCCCTCCACTTT

length: 15
V: TRBV7-2
J: TRBJ1-4
D: TRBD1
CDR3: CASSLGTGLNEKLFF
DNA: TGTGCCAGCAGCTTAGGGACAGGCCTTAATGAAAAACTGTTTTTT

length: 14
V: TRBV6-5
J: TRBJ2-1
D: TRBD2
CDR3: CASRSLAGSNEQFF
DNA: TGTGCCAGCAGATCACTAGCGGGGAGTAATGAGCAGTTCTTC

length: 12
V: TRBV3-1/TRBV3-2
J: TRBJ1-2
D: -
CDR3: CASSPRVGGYTF
DNA: TGTGCCAGCAGCCCGAGGGTTGGCGGCTACACCTTC